This TCR beta chain is drawn from a study of T cells after yellow fever vaccination. TCRdb redid the calling of the 5' RACE reads with MiXCR, one entry per CDR3 protein. The data contain about 360,000 distinct CDR3 sequences, 6.2% of them singletons. Study-wide points: Primary-vaccination clones mostly resurfaced post-booster (about 95% CD4, more than 80% CD8). Overall, a small share of clonotypes was seen in both CD4 and CD8 compartments.

Germline V gene data show CDR1 as SNHLY and CDR2 as FYNNEI. The CDR3 runs to 13 residues. Trimming left V 1 base short and J 8 bases short, with 12 bases between. This clonotype was recorded at least ten times. Its antigen is unidentified. V and J are TRBV2 and TRBJ2-7; D may be TRBD2 (5 bases). The sample in question was PBMCs, obtained 5 days after the yellow fever booster vaccination. The sequence was obtained from a man aged 25 to 40 who received the YFV17D yellow fever vaccine. The CDR3 protein is CASSEGIGSKQYF. CDR3 coding DNA: TGTGCCAGCAGTGAAGGAATAGGGAGTAAGCAGTACTTC.